The 21 T cell receptor beta chains presented below share a single source sample, sequenced in a study of vaccination effects on CD4 cells after COVID-19 (dated by TCRdb to between 2021 and 2024). The ViraFEST assay stimulated PBMC with viral peptide pools and then used TCR sequencing to identify antigen-specific CD4+ T cell clonotypes by expansion. After about 9 days of culture, CD4+ T cells were isolated with the EasySep CD4+ T cell isolation kit. PCR-confirmed SARS-CoV-2 infection had occurred in convalescent patients between March and December 2020, before the Alpha, Beta and Delta variants emerged in the United States. Antigen specificity for these receptors is unknown. Receptor amplification or capture employed the immunoSEQ multiplex PCR assay. TCRdb holds this immuneACCESS table with in-frame rearrangements only. Some clones are missing; in checked studies, unresolved V genes explain under half, and the rest has no known cause. This sample lists about 70,000 clones; around 70% were detected once. Of the sample, about 5% falls within the top ten clones.

This material consisted of CD4+ T cells from PBMCs cultured with HIV peptides, taken before COVID-19 vaccination. This specimen's cell subset or site label, interpreted: HIV-1 Nef peptide pool negative control/reference culture. These receptors were obtained from a human donor who had a prior SARS-CoV-2 infection.

This chain links TRBV3-1 (or the pseudogene TRBV3-2) with TRBJ2-5; maybe TRBD2 (6 bases). Trimming pared 1 base from V and 5 bases from J, leaving 20 bases between. The germline CDR1 and CDR2 sequences are LGHDT and YNNKEL (reference sequence). CDR3 length: 17 amino acids. The CDR3 nucleotides read TGTGCCAGCAGCCAAGGTTTCGGAGGGGCGCGAGGGGAGACCCAGTACTTC. As protein: CASSQGFGGARGETQYF.

As concerns this clone: Other nucleotide sequences in the sample specify the same CDR3. The chain couples TRBV7-2 to TRBJ2-5; 13 nucleotides line up with TRBD2. CDR1 is SGHTA, CDR2 FQGNSA, per germline. The V segment lost 3 bases and the J segment 2 bases; nucleotides outside the gene matches: 0. The CDR3 loop spans 15 amino acids. The CDR3 region has the DNA TGTGCCAGCAGCTTGGGACTAGCGGGACAAGAGACCCAGTACTTC. Translated, it gives CASSLGLAGQETQYF.

The rearrangement links TRBV2 to TRBJ2-5, with D unresolved. V dropped 7 bases and J dropped 5 bases, with 20 bases sitting between them. This CDR3 spans 15 amino acids. Germline loops: CDR1 SNHLY, CDR2 FYNNEI. DNA for the CDR3: TGTGCCAGCACCTCCGTCCGTTTTTCTGGGGAGACCCAGTACTTC. It codes for CASTSVRFSGETQYF.

This sequence joins TRBV2 and TRBJ2-7, with D perhaps TRBD1 or TRBD2 (5 bases each). This CDR3 spans 14 amino acids. Germline CDR1 reads SNHLY; CDR2 reads FYNNEI. With 7 bases removed from V and 2 bases from J, the gap between germline ends came to 15 bases. The CDR3 loop reads CASTGDARAYEQYF. The CDR3 bases are TGTGCCAGCACCGGGGACGCAAGGGCCTACGAGCAGTACTTC.

The J gene is TRBJ1-4, the V gene TRBV11-2; TRBD1 agrees at 8 bases. The germline V gene encodes CDR1 SGHAT and CDR2 FQNNGV. V shed 5 bases, J shed 3 bases, and the junction held 2 bases outside the gene matches. The CDR3 loop spans 14 amino acids. The CDR3 here is CASSRDRSNEKLFF. In DNA, the CDR3 is TGTGCCAGCAGCCGGGACAGGTCTAATGAAAAACTGTTTTTT.

The chain uses TRBV11-2 and TRBJ1-1; TRBD1 matches 9 bases. In germline, CDR1 is SGHAT, CDR2 FQNNGV. The CDR3 is 15 amino acids. The V segment lost 4 bases and the J segment 3 bases; nucleotides outside the gene matches: 6. CDR3 protein: CASSSTGGWDTEAFF. DNA for the CDR3: TGTGCCAGCAGCTCTACAGGGGGCTGGGACACTGAAGCTTTCTTT. The complete variable domain, with remaining parts taken from reference TRBV11-2 and TRBJ1-1, reads EAGVAQSPRYKIIEKRQSVAFWCNPISGHATLYWYQQILGQGPKLLIQFQNNGVVDDSQLPKDRFSAERLKGVDSTLKIQPAKLEDSAVYLCASSSTGGWDTEAFFGQGTRLTVV.

This chain uses TRBV2 with TRBJ1-6; D gene ambiguous. Germline CDR1 and CDR2: SNHLY and FYNNEI. V lost 8 bases to trimming and J lost 7 bases, with 15 bases between them. CDR3 size: 14 residues. The CDR3 DNA follows: TGTGCCAGCTTTGGGCAGGCTTCGAATTCACCCCTCCACTTT. Its protein product is CASFGQASNSPLHF.

This sequence joins TRBV7-9 and TRBJ2-1; 14 bases are shared with TRBD2. The germline CDR1 and CDR2 sequences are SEHNR and FQNEAQ (reference sequence). CDR3 size: 17 residues. J was trimmed by 0 bases and V by 3 bases; bases with no gene match: 1. CDR3 DNA sequence: TGTGCCAGCAGCTTTGGGACTAGCGGGAGCTCCTACAATGAGCAGTTCTTC. Translated, it gives CASSFGTSGSSYNEQFF.

V usage is TRBV7-3 and J usage is TRBJ2-5, with unresolved D. Germline V gene lookup returns CDR1 SGHTA and CDR2 FQGTGA. The V gene lost 1 base and the J gene lost 5 bases, with 8 bases spanning the gap. The CDR3 loop spans 13 amino acids. The CDR3 spells CASSLSVRETQYF. The CDR3 DNA sequence: TGTGCCAGCAGCTTAAGCGTGCGGGAGACCCAGTACTTC.

The rearrangement joins TRBV19 to TRBJ2-7, with 10 bases lining up with TRBD2. V gave up 3 bases and J gave up 1 base; unmatched junction bases: 3. The CDR3 totals 15 residues. CDR1 and CDR2 from the germline V gene are LNHDA and SQIVND (reference sequence). The CDR3 DNA reads TGTGCCAGTAGTATCGCGGGACTAGCGTCCTACGAGCAGTACTTC. Residues: CASSIAGLASYEQYF.

The table lists this clone with a few counts. The rearrangement uses TRBV7-9 and TRBJ2-1, with TRBD2 matching over 8 bases. Germline CDR1 is SEHNR and CDR2 is FQNEAQ (reference sequence). After removal of 6 bases from V and 12 bases from J, the junction contained 10 bases not matched to a gene. The CDR3 is made up of 13 amino acids. The CDR3 reads CASRLPGLETQFF. CDR3 bases: TGTGCCAGCAGACTTCCGGGACTAGAGACGCAGTTCTTC.

The chain recombines TRBV11-2 with TRBJ2-1; weak D call: TRBD1 (5 bases). Trimming pared 5 bases from V and 6 bases from J, leaving 8 bases between. CDR1 is SGHAT and CDR2 is FQNNGV in the germline V gene. The CDR3 extends over 12 amino acids. CDR3 sequence (DNA): TGTGCCAGCAGCCTAGGGGCCAATGAGCAGTTCTTC. Its protein product is CASSLGANEQFF.

CDR3: CASSQDARSGQTFVFF. The DNA of the CDR3 is TGTGCCAGCAGCCAAGATGCCCGGTCGGGACAAACTTTTGTATTCTTT. The V and J genes are TRBV4-2 and TRBJ1-1; D might be TRBD1 (6 bases). CDR1 LGHNA and CDR2 YNFKEQ come from the germline V gene. This CDR3 comprises 16 residues. V lost 0 bases to trimming and J lost 14 bases, with 25 bases between them.

The V gene is TRBV19, the J gene TRBJ1-5; 7 bases map to TRBD1. The CDR3 extends over 16 amino acids. The J segment lost 3 bases and the V segment lost 5 bases, leaving 10 bases of the junction unmatched. Germline CDR1 is LNHDA and CDR2 is SQIVND (reference sequence). Here the CDR3 DNA reads TGTGCCAGTAGTTCCCGGACAGGTCCTAACAATCAGCCCCAGCATTTT. The encoded protein is CASSSRTGPNNQPQHF.

This chain's CDR3 is CASSLMDPPAGSPLHF. The CDR3 DNA follows: TGTGCCAGCAGCCTAATGGACCCCCCGGCGGGTTCACCCCTCCACTTT. The V and J genes are TRBV6-2 or TRBV6-3 and TRBJ1-6; D gene unclear. In germline, CDR1 is MNHEY, CDR2 SVGEGT. V was clipped by 6 bases and J by 9 bases, with 21 bases between them. This CDR3 spans 16 amino acids.

The V call is TRBV3-1 (or the pseudogene TRBV3-2), the J call TRBJ2-2; no reliable D call. CDR3 length: 13 residues. The germline V and J ends were trimmed by 4 bases and 6 bases, with 9 bases remaining between them. Per the germline V gene, CDR1 is LGHDT and CDR2 is YNNKEL (reference sequence). The CDR3 region is CASSLHSSGELFF. Here the CDR3 DNA reads TGTGCCAGCAGCCTCCACTCCTCCGGGGAGCTGTTTTTT.

The gene calls are TRBV6-5 and TRBJ1-3; D unresolved. V dropped 2 bases and J dropped 0 bases, with 5 bases sitting between them. The germline V gene encodes CDR1 MNHEY and CDR2 SVGAGI. The CDR3 extends over 14 amino acids. The CDR3 is CASSYGFSGNTIYF. The CDR3 DNA reads as TGTGCCAGCAGTTACGGCTTCTCTGGAAACACCATATATTTT.

The chain is built from TRBV7-9 and TRBJ2-2; 10 bases are a match to TRBD1. The germline CDR1 and CDR2 sequences are SEHNR and FQNEAQ (reference sequence). Trimming at V came to 3 bases and at J to 5 bases, leaving 3 bases not matched to a gene. This CDR3 region has 15 residues. The CDR3 nucleotides are TGTGCCAGCAGCTTGGGACAGGGGAGGACCGGGGAGCTGTTTTTT. It codes for CASSLGQGRTGELFF.

The rearrangement links TRBV7-2 to TRBJ2-2; TRBD1 agrees at 8 bases. Unmatched junction bases numbered 8, after V lost 5 bases and J lost 6 bases. The germline V gene encodes CDR1 SGHTA and CDR2 FQGNSA. The CDR3 is made up of 15 amino acids. The CDR3 reads CASSTRGQEAGELFF. CDR3 coding DNA: TGTGCCAGCAGCACCCGGGGACAGGAAGCCGGGGAGCTGTTTTTT.

This rearrangement joins TRBV7-3 to TRBJ2-3; D uncertain. The CDR3 runs 14 residues. V was shortened by 4 bases and J by 6 bases, with 14 bases between the two germline ends. Germline V gene sequence: CDR1 SGHTA, CDR2 FQGTGA. The chain's CDR3 is CASSSSPIGDTQYF. CDR3 bases: TGTGCCAGCAGCTCTAGTCCGATCGGCGATACGCAGTATTTT. Complete variable domain (other parts from reference TRBV7-3 and TRBJ2-3): GAGVSQTPSNKVTEKGKYVELRCDPISGHTALYWYRQSLGQGPEFLIYFQGTGAADDSGLPNDRFFAVRPEGSVSTLKIQRTERGDSAVYLCASSSSPIGDTQYFGPGTRLTVL.

The chain joins TRBV5-1 to TRBJ2-5; TRBD2 matches at 7 bases. This CDR3 is built from 15 residues. Germline CDR1 SGHRS, CDR2 YFSETQ. V lost 0 bases and J lost 2; bases outside the gene matches: 4. CDR3 region: CASSLVGGRQETQYF. Written as DNA, the CDR3 is TGCGCCAGCAGCTTGGTCGGGGGGAGGCAAGAGACCCAGTACTTC.